These 17 T cell receptor beta chains originate from one sample sequenced in a study of blood T cell repertoires in COVID-19 (TCRdb year 2020). Preparation of the library involved the immunoSEQ multiplex PCR assay. This immuneACCESS table, as held by TCRdb, lists in-frame sequences with V and J called but not all clones. Of the missing ones, under half trace to an unresolved V gene in checked studies; the others have no known cause. This sample lists about 170,000 clones; around 83% were detected once. The ten largest make up 3.6% of the sample. Sequenced material: PBMCs or T cells enriched from blood (not recorded which). The receptors were sampled from a woman in her forties or fifties in a cohort exposed to, infected with or recovered from COVID-19 (not recorded which).

This rearrangement joins TRBV20-1 to TRBJ1-4, with D uncertain. Germline loops: CDR1 DFQATT, CDR2 SNEGSKA (reference sequence). The CDR3 sequence is 12 residues long. V was cut by 4 bases and J by 8 bases, with 11 bases left in between. The CDR3 region is CSATEADEKLFF. The CDR3 coding sequence is TGCAGTGCTACTGAAGCGGACGAAAAACTGTTTTTT.

J is TRBJ2-1 and V is TRBV9; 7 nucleotides agree with TRBD2. J was trimmed by 5 bases and V by 9 bases; bases with no gene match: 14. CDR3 length: 15 amino acids. CDR1 is SGDLS, CDR2 YYNGEE, per germline. The CDR3, as DNA: TGTGCCACCGCCCCCCGGGGGGTCACCAACAATGAGCAGTTCTTC. This encodes CATAPRGVTNNEQFF.

The rearrangement joins TRBV4-1 to TRBJ2-3, with 8 bases aligning to TRBD1. This CDR3 is 16 amino acids long. Germline V gives CDR1 MGHRA, CDR2 YSYEKL. V was pared by 4 bases and J by 1 base, with 7 bases of the junction left unmatched. CDR3 coding DNA: TGCGCCAGCAGCCGGTCGGACAGGGCTGGCACAGATACGCAGTATTTT. This codes for CASSRSDRAGTDTQYF.

The sample holds a few counts of this clone. The chain joins TRBV4-1 to TRBJ1-1, with a tentative D call TRBD1 (5 bases). V gave up 6 bases and J gave up 2 bases, with 13 bases separating them. The germline gives CDR1 MGHRA, CDR2 YSYEKL. CDR3 length equals 14 residues. The CDR3 coding sequence is TGCGCCAGCAGGGGTTTGACAGTTAACACTGAAGCTTTCTTT. This codes for CASRGLTVNTEAFF.

This chain links TRBV6-5 with TRBJ1-1, with a weak D call TRBD1 (5 bases). V gave up 4 bases and J gave up 6 bases, with 15 bases separating them. Per the germline V gene, CDR1 is MNHEY and CDR2 is SVGAGI. This CDR3 region has 14 residues. CDR3 nucleotides: TGTGCCAGCAGTTCCCGTCAGGGTTCCGCTGAAGCTTTCTTT. It codes for CASSSRQGSAEAFF.

The chain uses TRBV7-9 and TRBJ2-7; D perhaps matches TRBD1 (6 bases). With 2 bases removed from V and 2 bases from J, the gap between germline ends came to 13 bases. CDR1 and CDR2 (germline): SEHNR, FQNEAQ (reference sequence). This CDR3 contains 15 residues. CDR3 in amino acids: CASSLQGSGPYEQYF. In DNA form, the CDR3 reads TGTGCCAGCAGCTTACAGGGGTCGGGGCCCTACGAGCAGTACTTC.

The V call is TRBV28, the J call TRBJ2-3, with 8 bases fitting TRBD1. Germline V lookup: CDR1 MDHEN, CDR2 SYDVKM. The CDR3 extends over 15 amino acids. J lost 0 bases, V lost 3 bases, and 2 bases had no gene match. The CDR3 nucleotides read TGTGCCAGCAGTTTGGACAGGGCGAGCACAGATACGCAGTATTTT. Translated, it gives CASSLDRASTDTQYF.

The chain is built from TRBV28 and TRBJ1-2; no clear D. This CDR3 region has 16 residues. CDR1 is MDHEN, CDR2 SYDVKM, per germline. Deletions cut 5 bases from V and 0 bases from J, with 16 bases between. The CDR3 protein is CASSPPNGSPNYGYTF. The CDR3 region has the DNA TGTGCCAGCAGTCCCCCCAACGGGTCCCCTAACTATGGCTACACCTTC.

This chain connects TRBV7-8 to TRBJ1-5; D possibly corresponds to TRBD1 (5 bases). CDR1 and CDR2 (germline): SGHVS, FQNEAQ. V gave up 5 bases and J gave up 5 bases, with 16 bases separating them. There are 15 residues in the CDR3. CDR3 in amino acids: CASSRGAGRDQPQHF. The DNA of the CDR3 is TGTGCCAGCAGCCGCGGTGCAGGGAGGGATCAGCCCCAGCATTTT.

The J gene is TRBJ2-2, the V gene TRBV28; D is unclear. CDR1 is MDHEN, CDR2 SYDVKM, per germline. V lost 2 bases and J lost 1, with 2 bases in between. The CDR3 is 13 amino acids. The CDR3 here is CASSLQNTGELFF. CDR3 sequence (DNA): TGTGCCAGCAGTTTACAGAACACCGGGGAGCTGTTTTTT.

This clone was recorded only once. The CDR3 loop is CASRPQAGSATGELFF. For the CDR3, the DNA is TGTGCCAGTAGGCCCCAAGCGGGGTCGGCCACCGGGGAGCTGTTTTTT. V gene TRBV19 combines with J gene TRBJ2-2, with 7 bases aligning to TRBD2. The CDR3 contains 16 residues. CDR1 is LNHDA, CDR2 SQIVND, per germline (reference sequence). The ends lost 6 bases at V and 4 bases at J; junction bases unmatched: 11.

The rearrangement uses TRBV13 and TRBJ1-1; D not resolved. Germline CDR1 PRHDT, CDR2 FYEKMQ (reference sequence). There are 15 residues in the CDR3. Trimming took off 2 bases at V and 0 bases at J, with 10 bases between the two ends. The CDR3 bases are TGTGCCAGCAGCTTACATCAGGTAATGAACACTGAAGCTTTCTTT. It yields the protein CASSLHQVMNTEAFF.

This sequence joins TRBV19 and TRBJ2-3, with D unresolved. The CDR3 has 13 residues. The V gene's germline CDR1 is LNHDA and CDR2 SQIVND (reference sequence). The V and J ends lost 1 base and 6 bases respectively, with 8 bases between them. The CDR3 DNA is TGTGCCAGTAGTATAGCTGACGGGGATACGCAGTATTTT. Translated, it gives CASSIADGDTQYF.

The rearrangement links TRBV27 to TRBJ2-7; maybe TRBD1 (6 bases). CDR3 length: 14 amino acids. V was cut by 3 bases and J by 1 base, with 10 bases left in between. Germline V gives CDR1 MNHEY, CDR2 SMNVEV (reference sequence). CDR3 residues: CASSFQGKSYEQYF. The CDR3 coding sequence is TGTGCCAGCAGTTTCCAGGGGAAATCCTACGAGCAGTACTTC.

This clone showed up just once. The chain uses TRBV18 and TRBJ2-7; D is possibly TRBD1 (6 bases). The CDR3 is 15 amino acids. Looked up from germline, CDR1 is KGHSH and CDR2 is LQKENI. V dropped 2 bases and J dropped 2 bases, with 13 bases sitting between them. The CDR3 loop is CASSPIQGSAYEQYF. The CDR3 DNA is TGTGCCAGCTCACCAATACAGGGCAGCGCCTACGAGCAGTACTTC.

The rearrangement uses TRBV4-3 and TRBJ2-3; D ambiguous. Trimming left V 1 base short and J 2 bases short, with 7 bases between. From germline, CDR1 is LGHNA and CDR2 YSLEER. The CDR3 loop spans 14 amino acids. This chain's CDR3 is CASSQAHTTDTQYF. CDR3 DNA: TGCGCCAGCAGCCAAGCCCACACCACAGATACGCAGTATTTT.

This chain uses TRBV29-1 with TRBJ2-3; 13 nucleotides align to TRBD2. The CDR3 extends over 16 amino acids. The V gene's germline CDR1 is SQVTM and CDR2 ANQGSEA. With V trimmed by 6 bases and J by 0 bases, 6 bases remained unmatched. The CDR3 loop is CSVLGLAGASTDTQYF. The CDR3, as DNA: TGCAGCGTGTTAGGACTAGCGGGAGCTAGCACAGATACGCAGTATTTT.